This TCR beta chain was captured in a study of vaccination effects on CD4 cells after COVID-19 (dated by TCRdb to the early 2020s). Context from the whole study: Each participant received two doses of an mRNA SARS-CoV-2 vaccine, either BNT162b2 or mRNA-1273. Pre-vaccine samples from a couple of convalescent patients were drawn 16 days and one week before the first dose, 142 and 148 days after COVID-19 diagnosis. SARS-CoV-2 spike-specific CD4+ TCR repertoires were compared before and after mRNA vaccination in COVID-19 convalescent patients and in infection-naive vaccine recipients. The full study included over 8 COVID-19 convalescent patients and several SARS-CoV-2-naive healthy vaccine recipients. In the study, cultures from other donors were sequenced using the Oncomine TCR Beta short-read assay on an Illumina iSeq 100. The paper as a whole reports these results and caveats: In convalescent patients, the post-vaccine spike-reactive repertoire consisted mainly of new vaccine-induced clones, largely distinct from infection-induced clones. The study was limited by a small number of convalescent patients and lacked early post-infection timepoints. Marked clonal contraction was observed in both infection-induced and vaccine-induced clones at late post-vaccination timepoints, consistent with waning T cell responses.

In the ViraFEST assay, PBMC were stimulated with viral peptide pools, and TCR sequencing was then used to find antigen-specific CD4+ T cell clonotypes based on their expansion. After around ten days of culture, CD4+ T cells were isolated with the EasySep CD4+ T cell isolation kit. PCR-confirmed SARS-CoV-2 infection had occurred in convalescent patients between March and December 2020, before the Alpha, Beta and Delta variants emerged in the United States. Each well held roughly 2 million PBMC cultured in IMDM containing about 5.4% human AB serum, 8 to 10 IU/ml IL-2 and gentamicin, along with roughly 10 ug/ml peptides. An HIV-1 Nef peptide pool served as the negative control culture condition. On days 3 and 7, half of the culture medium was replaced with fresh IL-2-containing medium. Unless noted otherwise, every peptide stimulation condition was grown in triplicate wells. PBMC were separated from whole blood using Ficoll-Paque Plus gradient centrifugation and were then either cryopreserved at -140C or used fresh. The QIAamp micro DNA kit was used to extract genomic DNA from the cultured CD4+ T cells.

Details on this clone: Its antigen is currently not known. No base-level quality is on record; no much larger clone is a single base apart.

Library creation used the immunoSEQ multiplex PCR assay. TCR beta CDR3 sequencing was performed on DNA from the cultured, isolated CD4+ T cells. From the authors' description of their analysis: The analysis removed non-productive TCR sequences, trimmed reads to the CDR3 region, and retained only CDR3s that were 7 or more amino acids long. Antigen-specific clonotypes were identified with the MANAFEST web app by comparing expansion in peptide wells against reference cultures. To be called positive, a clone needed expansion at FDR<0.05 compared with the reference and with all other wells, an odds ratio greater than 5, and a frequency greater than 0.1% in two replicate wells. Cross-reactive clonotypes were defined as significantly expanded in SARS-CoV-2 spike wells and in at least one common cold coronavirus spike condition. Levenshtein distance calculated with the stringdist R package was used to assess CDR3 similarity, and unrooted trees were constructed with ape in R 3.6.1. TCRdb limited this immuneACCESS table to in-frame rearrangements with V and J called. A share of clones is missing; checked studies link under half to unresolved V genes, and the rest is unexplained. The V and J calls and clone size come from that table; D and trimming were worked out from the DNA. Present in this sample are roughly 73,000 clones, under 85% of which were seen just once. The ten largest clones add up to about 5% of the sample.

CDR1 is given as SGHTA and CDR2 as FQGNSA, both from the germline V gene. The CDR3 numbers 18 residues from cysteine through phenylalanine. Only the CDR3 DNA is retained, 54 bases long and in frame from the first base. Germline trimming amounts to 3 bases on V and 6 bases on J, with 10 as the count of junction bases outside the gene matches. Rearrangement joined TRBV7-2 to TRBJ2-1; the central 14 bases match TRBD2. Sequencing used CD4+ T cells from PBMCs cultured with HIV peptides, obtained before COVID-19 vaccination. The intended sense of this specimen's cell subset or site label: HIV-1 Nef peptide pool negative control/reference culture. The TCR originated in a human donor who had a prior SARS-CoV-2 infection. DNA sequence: TGTGCCAGCAGCTTCCTACCGGGACTAGCGGGAGATCCCAATGAGCAGTTCTTC. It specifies CASSFLPGLAGDPNEQFF.